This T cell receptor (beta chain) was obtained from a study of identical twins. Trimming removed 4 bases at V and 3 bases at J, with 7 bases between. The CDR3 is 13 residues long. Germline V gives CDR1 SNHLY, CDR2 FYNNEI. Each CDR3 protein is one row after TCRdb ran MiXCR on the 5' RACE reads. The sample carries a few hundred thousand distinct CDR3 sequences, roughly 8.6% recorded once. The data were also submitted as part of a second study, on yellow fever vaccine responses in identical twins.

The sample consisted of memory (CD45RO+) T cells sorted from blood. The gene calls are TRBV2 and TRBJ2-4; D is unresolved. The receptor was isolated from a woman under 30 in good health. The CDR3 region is CASSGRIKNIQYF. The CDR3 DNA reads TGTGCCAGCAGTGGACGGATCAAAAACATTCAGTACTTC.